This T cell receptor beta chain derives from a study of blood T cell repertoires in COVID-19. Study in general: The cDNA or gDNA used as material had been derived from T cells, B-cell-depleted T cells, or PBMCs.

Per germline, CDR1 LGHDT and CDR2 YNNKEL (reference sequence). There are 14 residues in the CDR3. With V trimmed by 4 bases and J by 3 bases, 4 bases remained unmatched. The repertoire was sequenced with immunoSEQ multiplex PCR; TCRdb's copy has only in-frame clones and lacks some. The table records approximately 300,000 clones, roughly 85% of them present only once. Participants reported their clinical history, and cohort assignment relied on those reports. Symptom resolution, clearance, or two negative PCRs marked donors in Cohort 3 as recovered. Source material: PBMCs or T cells enriched from blood (not recorded which). This TCR was recovered from a woman aged 25-40 years who had recovered from COVID-19. V usage is TRBV3-1 (or the pseudogene TRBV3-2) and J usage is TRBJ2-7; the match to TRBD2 covers 9 bases. The CDR3 loop is CASSPASGVYEQYF. Here the CDR3 DNA reads TGTGCCAGCAGCCCAGCTAGCGGGGTCTACGAGCAGTACTTC.